This is a list of T cell receptor beta chains from one sample in a study of T cells in Graves' hyperthyroidism and ophthalmopathy. TCRdb reprocessed the multiplex PCR reads via MiXCR and lists one record per CDR3 protein. The table includes about 420,000 distinct CDR3 sequences, 12% to 15% detected once. Sample: blood. The receptors stem from a woman between 18 and 29 years old with Graves' hyperthyroidism. Each CDR3 is given with its conserved first and last residue. Each record gives: J gene, clone size, V gene, D gene, CDR3 protein, CDR3 DNA. The D gene is left open where the match is weak. Clone size is stated in some rows and not others, as once, few, many or a class when expanded.

TRBJ2-2 | many | TRBV9 | NA | CASSEGRTRGTGELFF | TGTGCCAGCAGCGAAGGAAGGACCCGCGGCACCGGGGAGCTGTTTTTT
TRBJ1-5 | many | TRBV27 | NA | CASSPGLNQPQHF | TGTGCCAGCAGTCCAGGCCTAAATCAGCCCCAGCATTTT
TRBJ2-3 | NA | TRBV28 | TRBD2 | CASSNGGGDTQYF | TGTGCCAGCAGCAACGGCGGGGGGGATACGCAGTATTTT
TRBJ2-7 | NA | TRBV7-2 | TRBD2 | CASSLMGLAGGNEQYF | TGTGCCAGCAGCTTAATGGGACTAGCGGGAGGAAACGAGCAGTACTTC
TRBJ1-5 | many | TRBV12-3/TRBV12-4 | NA | CASRGTGGIGNQPQHF | TGTGCCAGCAGGGGGACCGGGGGTATTGGCAATCAGCCCCAGCATTTT
TRBJ2-7 | many | TRBV4-2 | NA | CASSQERVYEQYF | TGTGCCAGCAGCCAAGAAAGGGTCTACGAGCAGTACTTC
TRBJ1-1 | many | TRBV5-6 | NA | CASSFNDMNTEAFF | TGTGCCAGCAGCTTTAACGACATGAACACTGAAGCTTTCTTT
TRBJ2-1 | many | TRBV10-3 | TRBD2 | CAISEFAGAANEQFF | TGTGCCATCAGTGAGTTCGCGGGAGCGGCCAATGAGCAGTTCTTC
TRBJ2-3 | NA | TRBV12-3/TRBV12-4 | TRBD2 | CASSPGGPGTDMQYF | TGTGCCAGCAGTCCGGGGGGACCCGGCACAGATATGCAGTATTTT
TRBJ1-5 | many | TRBV13 | NA | CASSRIGNQPQHF | TGTGCCAGCAGCCGGATCGGCAATCAGCCCCAGCATTTT
TRBJ2-7 | NA | TRBV10-1 | NA | CASSESKLRDRSPLGQYF | TGCGCCAGCAGTGAGTCTAAATTAAGGGACCGCTCGCCCCTCGGGCAGTACTTC
TRBJ1-1 | many | TRBV6-1 | NA | CASSVEGASTEAFF | TGTGCCAGCAGTGTAGAAGGGGCGAGCACTGAAGCTTTCTTT
TRBJ2-7 | many | TRBV24-1 | TRBD2 | CATSDRTSGSNEQYF | TGTGCCACCAGTGATAGAACTAGCGGGAGCAACGAGCAGTACTTC
TRBJ2-5 | many | TRBV7-8 | TRBD2 | CASSSPGWTSRETQYF | TGTGCCAGCAGCTCGCCTGGTTGGACTAGCCGGGAGACCCAGTACTTC
TRBJ2-3 | few | TRBV4-1 | NA | CASSQPGTDTQYF | TGCGCCAGCAGCCAACCGGGCACAGATACGCAGTATTTT
TRBJ2-1 | many | TRBV9 | TRBD2 | CASSVGLAAYNEQFF | TGTGCCAGCAGCGTAGGACTAGCGGCCTACAATGAGCAGTTCTTC
TRBJ2-2 | few | TRBV7-9 | TRBD2 | CASSSTSGGTGELFF | TGTGCCAGCAGCTCCACTAGCGGGGGCACCGGGGAGCTGTTTTTT
TRBJ2-1 | many | TRBV6-2/TRBV6-3 | TRBD2 | CASRLVSSGYNEQFF | TGTGCCAGCAGACTGGTATCTAGCGGTTACAATGAGCAGTTCTTC